What follows are 28 T cell receptor beta chains derived from one specimen sequenced in a study of shared clonotypes between healthy human individuals. Sequenced by immunoSEQ multiplex PCR; TCRdb stores in-frame clones only, minus some. This table has over 2 million clones, 85% to 95% appearing once. The sample consisted of naive CD4+ T cells from PBMCs. Regarding subset: CD45RA+ positively selected. Receptors were obtained from a man in his late teens or twenties in good health. Some clones in this sample may be carry-over from other donors' samples.

The chain carries TRBV27 and TRBJ1-2, with D perhaps matching TRBD1 (6 bases). This CDR3 comprises 17 residues. V lost 5 bases, J lost 4 bases, and 23 bases lay in between. The V gene's germline CDR1 is MNHEY and CDR2 SMNVEV (reference sequence). For the CDR3, the DNA is TGTGCCAGCAGTCCCCGTGGAGGGGGGGCCTGGGGCTATGGCTACACCTTC. Translated, it gives CASSPRGGGAWGYGYTF.

The rearrangement joins TRBV2 to TRBJ2-2; no reliable D call. The CDR3 extends over 15 amino acids. Germline V gives CDR1 SNHLY, CDR2 FYNNEI. Trimming took off 6 bases at V and 1 base at J, with 12 bases between the two ends. In DNA, the CDR3 is TGTGCCAGCAGCCGCGCCCGAGAGAACACCGGGGAGCTGTTTTTT. This codes for CASSRARENTGELFF.

The chain recombines TRBV2 with TRBJ2-7; TRBD2 is a possible D gene (5 bases). Germline CDR1 and CDR2: SNHLY and FYNNEI. The CDR3 contains 11 residues. The germline V and J ends were trimmed by 3 bases and 5 bases, with 5 bases remaining between them. The CDR3 DNA is TGTGCCAGCAGTGAGCGGGACGAGCAGTACTTC. It is translated as CASSERDEQYF.

V is TRBV19 and J is TRBJ2-7; D remains unclear. Trimming took off 7 bases at V and 7 bases at J, with 20 bases between the two ends. Germline V gene lookup returns CDR1 LNHDA and CDR2 SQIVND (reference sequence). CDR3 length: 14 amino acids. The CDR3 is CASNEGRQNEEQYF. CDR3 nucleotide sequence: TGTGCCAGTAACGAAGGGCGGCAGAATGAGGAGCAGTACTTC. Based on the CDR3 plus reference TRBV19 and TRBJ2-7, the full variable domain is DGGITQSPKYLFRKEGQNVTLSCEQNLNHDAMYWYRQDPGQGLRLIYYSQIVNDFQKGDIAEGYSVSREKKESFPLTVTSAQKNPTAFYLCASNEGRQNEEQYFGPGTRLTVT.

This clone was observed once. The chain is built from TRBV11-3 and TRBJ2-2, with 7 bases fitting TRBD1. V trimming: 2 bases; J trimming: 1 base; junction bases outside the gene matches: 1. Germline V lookup: CDR1 SGHNT, CDR2 YENEEA. This CDR3 comprises 15 residues. The CDR3 loop reads CASSLRDRNTGELFF. DNA of the CDR3: TGTGCCAGCAGCTTACGGGACAGGAACACCGGGGAGCTGTTTTTT.

This clone was detected a few times. The rearrangement uses TRBV6-5 and TRBJ2-1; 8 bases align to TRBD2. The CDR3 runs to 11 residues. Germline-derived CDR1 and CDR2 are MNHEY and SVGAGI. The CDR3 protein is CGTSFYNEQFF. The DNA for the CDR3 is TGTGGGACTAGCTTCTACAATGAGCAGTTCTTC.

In regard to this clone: Other DNA sequences within the sample encode an identical CDR3. This sequence joins TRBV15 and TRBJ1-2; tentatively, D is TRBD1 (6 bases). The CDR3 length is 15 residues. Germline V gene data show CDR1 as LNHNV and CDR2 as YYDKDF (reference sequence). Deletions cut 3 bases from V and 2 bases from J, with 13 bases between. CDR3 nucleotide sequence: TGTGCCACCAGCAGGGAACCCGGACAGAACTATGGCTACACCTTC. Translated: CATSREPGQNYGYTF. Together with reference TRBV15 and TRBJ1-2, the CDR3 gives the full variable domain: DAMVIQNPRYQVTQFGKPVTLSCSQTLNHNVMYWYQQKSSQAPKLLFHYYDKDFNNEADTPDNFQSRRPNTSFCFLDIRSPGLGDTAMYLCATSREPGQNYGYTFGSGTRLTVV.

This rearrangement joins TRBV18 to TRBJ1-2; 9 bases fit TRBD1. Germline loops: CDR1 KGHSH, CDR2 LQKENI. V gave up 3 bases and J gave up 8 bases; unmatched junction bases: 1. This CDR3 comprises 12 residues. The CDR3 sequence is CASSPGQGGYTF. CDR3 coding DNA: TGTGCCAGCTCACCGGGACAGGGCGGCTACACCTTC.

J is TRBJ1-2 and V is TRBV19; D unclear. V was shortened by 6 bases and J by 5 bases, with 22 bases between the two germline ends. The CDR3 loop spans 16 amino acids. The germline V gene has CDR1 LNHDA and CDR2 SQIVND (reference sequence). CDR3 sequence: CASRATYLSGRYGYTF. CDR3 bases: TGTGCCAGTAGAGCCACATATCTATCTGGACGATATGGCTACACCTTC.

The CDR3 loop is CASSPGSGRINQPQHF. DNA of the CDR3: TGTGCCAGCTCACCTGGGTCCGGCAGGATAAATCAGCCCCAGCATTTT. V is TRBV18 and J is TRBJ1-5; D remains unclear. Looked up from germline, CDR1 is KGHSH and CDR2 is LQKENI. The germline V and J ends were trimmed by 3 bases and 4 bases, with 16 bases remaining between them. This CDR3 spans 16 amino acids.

As concerns this clone: At the DNA level, this CDR3 is encoded by other sequences in the same sample as well. This chain joins TRBV5-1 and TRBJ2-7, with 10 bases fitting TRBD1. CDR1 and CDR2 (germline): SGHRS, YFSETQ. This CDR3 comprises 14 residues. The trim removed 4 bases at V and 4 bases at J, leaving 5 bases unmatched. In DNA, the CDR3 is TGCGCCAGCAGCCCTGGACAGGGGGAATACGAGCAGTACTTC. The encoded protein is CASSPGQGEYEQYF. Looking up the rest from reference TRBV5-1 and TRBJ2-7 gives the full variable domain: KAGVTQTPRYLIKTRGQQVTLSCSPISGHRSVSWYQQTPGQGLQFLFEYFSETQRNKGNFPGRFSGRQFSNSRSEMNVSTLELGDSALYLCASSPGQGEYEQYFGPGTRLTVT.

The rearrangement links TRBV20-1 to TRBJ1-2; D is uncertain. The CDR3 extends over 10 amino acids. The germline gives CDR1 DFQATT, CDR2 SNEGSKA (reference sequence). Trimming took 2 bases from V and 7 from J, leaving 5 bases between them. The CDR3 DNA reads TGCAGTGCTAGAAGCCGTGGCTACACCTTC. Translation gives CSARSRGYTF.

The chain is built from TRBV5-1 and TRBJ2-3; weak D call: TRBD1 (6 bases). Trimming removed 1 base from V and 2 bases from J, with 8 bases in between. The germline gives CDR1 SGHRS, CDR2 YFSETQ. This CDR3 comprises 14 residues. CDR3 DNA sequence: TGCGCCAGCAGCTTGTCAGGGGCCACAGATACGCAGTATTTT. As protein: CASSLSGATDTQYF. The full variable domain, completed using reference TRBV5-1 and TRBJ2-3, is KAGVTQTPRYLIKTRGQQVTLSCSPISGHRSVSWYQQTPGQGLQFLFEYFSETQRNKGNFPGRFSGRQFSNSRSEMNVSTLELGDSALYLCASSLSGATDTQYFGPGTRLTVL.

The V call is TRBV5-1, the J call TRBJ2-2; 11 positions agree with TRBD2. Germline V lookup: CDR1 SGHRS, CDR2 YFSETQ. CDR3 length equals 16 residues. The V and J ends lost 4 bases and 2 bases, in that order; junction bases with no gene match: 4. Written as DNA, the CDR3 is TGCGCCAGCAGCCTTAGCGGGAGGGCCAACACCGGGGAGCTGTTTTTT. It translates to CASSLSGRANTGELFF.

The chain combines TRBV7-2 with TRBJ2-3, with 9 bases matching TRBD2. CDR1 is SGHTA, CDR2 FQGNSA, per germline. Trimming cost V 5 bases and J 0 bases; bases outside gene matches: 6. This CDR3 region has 16 residues. CDR3 bases: TGTGCCAGCAGCCGAACCCTAGCGGGGAGCACAGATACGCAGTATTTT. As protein: CASSRTLAGSTDTQYF.

The V and J genes are TRBV30 and TRBJ1-1; possibly TRBD1 for D (5 bases). The V end was cut by 5 bases, the J end by 1 base, with 20 bases between. The CDR3 spans 16 residues. Germline-derived CDR1 and CDR2 are GTSNPN and SVGIG (reference sequence). The CDR3 nucleotides read TGTGCCTGGTATCCCACTTTACAGGACCCGAACACTGAAGCTTTCTTT. Protein: CAWYPTLQDPNTEAFF.

This sequence joins TRBV7-9 and TRBJ1-2; no clear D gene. The V gene's germline CDR1 is SEHNR and CDR2 FQNEAQ (reference sequence). This CDR3 is built from 12 residues. V was clipped by 1 base and J by 5 bases, with 5 bases between them. As DNA, the CDR3 is TGTGCCAGCAGCTTAGTGCAGTATGGCTACACCTTC. It translates to CASSLVQYGYTF.

The CDR3 sequence: CASTPGTDHYEQYF. The DNA of the CDR3 is TGTGCCAGTACCCCCGGGACAGACCACTACGAGCAGTACTTC. The gene calls are TRBV6-5 and TRBJ2-7, with 7 bases matching TRBD1. This CDR3 is built from 14 residues. J gave up 3 bases and V 9 bases, and 11 bases lay outside the gene matches. Germline loops: CDR1 MNHEY, CDR2 SVGAGI.

CDR3 residues: CASSRVQATGADTQYF. The CDR3 DNA sequence: TGCGCCAGCAGCCGGGTCCAAGCGACGGGTGCAGATACGCAGTATTTT. This chain joins TRBV5-1 and TRBJ2-3; D unclear. This CDR3 region has 16 residues. Trimming removed 4 bases at V and 4 bases at J, with 19 bases between. CDR1 and CDR2 from the germline V gene are SGHRS and YFSETQ.

This chain uses TRBV4-3 with TRBJ2-1; 12 positions match TRBD2. There are 18 residues in the CDR3. Germline values: CDR1 LGHNA, CDR2 YSLEER. The V and J ends lost 0 bases and 5 bases, in that order; junction bases with no gene match: 8. The CDR3 DNA follows: TGCGCCAGCAGCCAAGATCGGCGACTAGCGGGAGCCAACAATGAGCAGTTCTTC. Its translation: CASSQDRRLAGANNEQFF.

The chain links TRBV18 to TRBJ1-4, with a weak D call TRBD1 (5 bases). Germline CDR1 is KGHSH and CDR2 is LQKENI. This CDR3 contains 18 residues. V was trimmed by 4 bases and J by 7 bases, leaving 25 bases between them. The CDR3 protein is CASSQFRDYRLASEKLFF. As DNA, the CDR3 is TGTGCCAGCTCACAATTCCGGGACTACCGGTTAGCTAGTGAAAAACTGTTTTTT.

J is TRBJ1-1 and V is TRBV5-1; D is possibly TRBD1 (6 bases). V lost 4 bases, J lost 3 bases, and 16 bases lay in between. The germline V gene has CDR1 SGHRS and CDR2 YFSETQ. This CDR3 comprises 15 residues. The CDR3 DNA sequence: TGCGCCAGCAGCCTGAACAGGGTAGGGGACACTGAAGCTTTCTTT. Translation gives CASSLNRVGDTEAFF.

This chain links TRBV7-9 with TRBJ2-7; 9 bases are shared with TRBD1. V dropped 5 bases and J dropped 2; count of bases not matched to a gene: 10. Germline values: CDR1 SEHNR, CDR2 FQNEAQ (reference sequence). The CDR3 runs 16 residues. The CDR3 is CASSQRGTGFPYEQYF. The CDR3 coding sequence is TGTGCCAGCAGCCAACGGGGGACAGGGTTCCCCTACGAGCAGTACTTC.

The genes are TRBV5-4 and TRBJ1-2; D unresolved. The germline V gene has CDR1 SGHNT and CDR2 YYREEE (reference sequence). Trimming removed 0 bases from V and 7 bases from J, with 7 bases in between. This CDR3 spans 12 amino acids. Written as DNA, the CDR3 is TGTGCCAGCAGCTTGGAATCGAGTGGCTACACCTTC. Translation: CASSLESSGYTF.

The gene calls are TRBV15 and TRBJ2-5; 7 nucleotides line up with TRBD1. Per germline, CDR1 LNHNV and CDR2 YYDKDF (reference sequence). Trimming took 1 base from V and 2 from J; bases not matched to a gene: 7. The CDR3 consists of 16 residues. The CDR3: CATSRAPTGLQETQYF. The CDR3 bases are TGTGCCACCAGCAGAGCCCCGACAGGGTTACAAGAGACCCAGTACTTC.

The chain employs TRBV5-4 and TRBJ2-6; D is unclear. V was pared by 3 bases and J by 0 bases, with 16 bases between. The CDR3 consists of 18 residues. Per the germline V gene, CDR1 is SGHNT and CDR2 is YYREEE (reference sequence). The CDR3 spells CASSSLDRAPSGANVLTF. In DNA form, the CDR3 reads TGTGCCAGCAGCTCCTTGGACCGTGCCCCCTCTGGGGCCAACGTCCTGACTTTC.

The rearrangement uses TRBV5-5 and TRBJ2-1, with a tentative D call TRBD1 (7 bases). Trimming pared 1 base from V and 3 bases from J, leaving 14 bases between. Looked up from germline, CDR1 is SGHKS and CDR2 is YYEKEE (reference sequence). The CDR3 runs 16 residues. CDR3 in DNA: TGTGCCAGCAGCTTGCGCGGGACAGCAGACTACAATGAGCAGTTCTTC. Its protein is CASSLRGTADYNEQFF.

J is TRBJ2-2 and V is TRBV15; D may be TRBD1 or TRBD2 (5 bases each). This CDR3 has 18 residues. CDR1 and CDR2 (germline): LNHNV, YYDKDF (reference sequence). V shed 0 bases and J shed 2 bases, with 16 bases lying between them. This CDR3 reads CATSRDLGAGLNTGELFF. CDR3 bases: TGTGCCACCAGCAGAGATCTGGGAGCAGGGCTAAACACCGGGGAGCTGTTTTTT.